These 24 T cell receptor beta chains were all obtained from the same sample, sequenced in a study of blood T cell repertoires in COVID-19. Only in-frame clones appear in the TCRdb table, and some are missing; sequencing was by immunoSEQ multiplex PCR. Among roughly 300,000 clones, around 90% were seen once, and the ten largest hold roughly 1.1%. Specimen: PBMCs or T cells enriched from blood (not recorded which). These receptors all come from a woman aged 30 to 39 who had recovered from COVID-19.

The chain couples TRBV25-1 to TRBJ2-3, with a weak D call TRBD2 (5 bases). Trimming shortened V by 4 bases and J by 3 bases, and 11 bases separated the two germline ends. The germline gives CDR1 MGHDK, CDR2 SYGVNS. The CDR3 length is 14 residues. This chain's CDR3 is CASSALLETDTQYF. CDR3 nucleotides: TGTGCCAGCAGTGCCTTACTAGAGACAGATACGCAGTATTTT.

This clone occurred once. The rearrangement uses TRBV7-9 and TRBJ2-2; 8 bases are shared with TRBD1. CDR3 length: 15 residues. The V segment lost 5 bases and the J segment 7 bases; nucleotides outside the gene matches: 9. Per germline, CDR1 SEHNR and CDR2 FQNEAQ (reference sequence). The DNA of the CDR3 is TGTGCCAGCAGCCCAGGACAGGGAGGCATCGGGGAGCTGTTTTTT. Translation: CASSPGQGGIGELFF.

The chain employs TRBV19 and TRBJ1-6, with 7 bases lining up with TRBD1. The CDR3 extends over 14 amino acids. The trim removed 7 bases at V and 8 bases at J, leaving 8 bases unmatched. The germline V gene encodes CDR1 LNHDA and CDR2 SQIVND (reference sequence). CDR3 in amino acids: CASTPDTGDSPLHF. Written as DNA, the CDR3 is TGTGCCAGTACCCCCGATACAGGGGATTCACCCCTCCACTTT.

The V and J genes are TRBV11-2 and TRBJ2-3; maybe TRBD2 (5 bases). The CDR3 length is 16 residues. V was trimmed by 3 bases and J by 2 bases, leaving 15 bases between them. From germline, CDR1 is SGHAT and CDR2 FQNNGV. The CDR3 coding sequence is TGTGCCAGCAGCTTCTCTTCTAGCCGCTCCACAGATACGCAGTATTTT. Encoded protein: CASSFSSSRSTDTQYF.

The V and J genes are TRBV6-5 and TRBJ2-3; TRBD1 matches at 10 bases. Germline CDR1 MNHEY, CDR2 SVGAGI. The CDR3 sequence is 14 residues long. V was pared by 6 bases and J by 3 bases, with 3 bases of the junction left unmatched. In DNA, the CDR3 is TGTGCCAGCAGGCGGACAGGGGGGACAGATACGCAGTATTTT. Encoded protein: CASRRTGGTDTQYF.

V gene TRBV19 combines with J gene TRBJ2-1, with 8 nucleotides matching TRBD2. The ends lost 3 bases at V and 2 bases at J; junction bases unmatched: 6. The CDR3 runs to 16 residues. Germline values: CDR1 LNHDA, CDR2 SQIVND (reference sequence). This CDR3 reads CASSIPFGRAYNEQFF. CDR3 DNA: TGTGCCAGTAGTATCCCCTTCGGGAGGGCCTACAATGAGCAGTTCTTC.

This clone was seen only once. The gene calls are TRBV9 and TRBJ2-3, with unresolved D. The CDR3 runs to 13 residues. V shed 3 bases and J shed 2 bases, with 7 bases lying between them. Germline V gives CDR1 SGDLS, CDR2 YYNGEE. For the CDR3, the DNA is TGTGCCAGCAGCGCCCTAACCACAGATACGCAGTATTTT. Translation gives CASSALTTDTQYF.

V gene TRBV5-8 combines with J gene TRBJ1-5, with D perhaps matching TRBD1 (6 bases). V dropped 4 bases and J dropped 8 bases, with 19 bases sitting between them. The CDR3 runs to 15 residues. The germline CDR1 and CDR2 sequences are SGHTS and YDEGEE. DNA of the CDR3: TGTGCCAGCAGCCCCGGGACAACGAGCGATGAGCCCCAGCATTTT. Residues: CASSPGTTSDEPQHF.

The J gene is TRBJ1-2, the V gene TRBV27; D ambiguous. V was pared by 2 bases and J by 4 bases, with 11 bases between. Germline CDR1 and CDR2: MNHEY and SMNVEV (reference sequence). The CDR3 contains 14 residues. The CDR3 is CASSLKGGGYGYTF. The DNA of the CDR3 is TGTGCCAGCAGTTTAAAAGGCGGAGGCTATGGCTACACCTTC.

This chain uses TRBV7-9 with TRBJ1-2; 7 nucleotides align to TRBD1. Looked up from germline, CDR1 is SEHNR and CDR2 is FQNEAQ (reference sequence). V gave up 1 base and J gave up 1 base; unmatched junction bases: 3. The length of the CDR3 is 15 residues. CDR3 sequence (DNA): TGTGCCAGCAGCTTAGTGAGACAGGGTAACTATGGCTACACCTTC. It is translated as CASSLVRQGNYGYTF. Full variable domain (outside the CDR3, taken from reference TRBV7-9 and TRBJ1-2): DTGVSQNPRHKITKRGQNVTFRCDPISEHNRLYWYRQTLGQGPEFLTYFQNEAQLEKSRLLSDRFSAERPKGSFSTLEIQRTEQGDSAMYLCASSLVRQGNYGYTFGSGTRLTVV.

The J gene is TRBJ2-1, the V gene TRBV5-1; D is uncertain. Germline values: CDR1 SGHRS, CDR2 YFSETQ. The CDR3 covers 16 residues. With 1 base removed from V and 0 bases from J, the gap between germline ends came to 11 bases. CDR3 loop: CASSLMPGSSYNEQFF. CDR3 in DNA: TGCGCCAGCAGCTTGATGCCGGGTAGCTCCTACAATGAGCAGTTCTTC.

The rearrangement links TRBV30 to TRBJ2-1; D call uncertain. The CDR3 spans 13 residues. The germline gives CDR1 GTSNPN, CDR2 SVGIG (reference sequence). Trimming left V 2 bases short and J 4 bases short, with 9 bases between. CDR3: CAWSRSNYNEQFF. The CDR3 DNA reads as TGTGCCTGGAGTCGTTCTAATTACAATGAGCAGTTCTTC.

V and J are TRBV4-2 and TRBJ2-7; 11 positions agree with TRBD1. Germline V gives CDR1 LGHNA, CDR2 YNFKEQ. V lost 5 bases, J lost 3 bases, and 6 bases stayed unmatched. The CDR3 is 15 residues long. The chain's CDR3 is CASSSSGTGGYEQYF. Written as DNA, the CDR3 is TGTGCCAGCAGCTCTTCCGGGACAGGGGGCTACGAGCAGTACTTC.

This sequence joins TRBV11-2 and TRBJ1-4, with 8 positions matching TRBD1. CDR3 size: 14 residues. V dropped 5 bases and J dropped 8; count of bases not matched to a gene: 7. The germline V gene has CDR1 SGHAT and CDR2 FQNNGV. CDR3 amino acids: CASSRTGFGEKLFF. The CDR3 nucleotides read TGTGCCAGCAGCCGGACAGGGTTTGGGGAAAAACTGTTTTTT.

The chain combines TRBV19 with TRBJ1-1; the match to TRBD1 covers 9 bases. The V gene's germline CDR1 is LNHDA and CDR2 SQIVND (reference sequence). J lost 4 bases, V lost 11 bases, and 14 bases had no gene match. The CDR3 is made up of 15 amino acids. The CDR3 bases are TGTGCCGGCCCGGGACAGGGTACCTTGGGCACTGAAGCTTTCTTT. Amino acid sequence: CAGPGQGTLGTEAFF. The whole variable domain, remainder taken from reference TRBV19 and TRBJ1-1, is DGGITQSPKYLFRKEGQNVTLSCEQNLNHDAMYWYRQDPGQGLRLIYYSQIVNDFQKGDIAEGYSVSREKKESFPLTVTSAQKNPTAFYLCAGPGQGTLGTEAFFGQGTRLTVV.

This clone showed up just a few times. CDR3 coding DNA: TGCAGCGTTGAAGGAGAAACTAATGAAAAACTGTTTTTT. Its protein product is CSVEGETNEKLFF. V gene TRBV29-1 combines with J gene TRBJ1-4; the D is unclear. The V gene's germline CDR1 is SQVTM and CDR2 ANQGSEA. Trimming pared 1 base from V and 1 base from J, leaving 4 bases between. The CDR3 is 13 residues long.

This chain joins TRBV18 and TRBJ1-1; no clear D. Germline V gene lookup returns CDR1 KGHSH and CDR2 LQKENI. Trimming removed 2 bases from V and 1 base from J, with 14 bases in between. The CDR3 is made up of 16 amino acids. The CDR3: CASSPTVSSSNTEAFF. The CDR3 region has the DNA TGTGCCAGCTCACCAACGGTGTCGAGCTCGAACACTGAAGCTTTCTTT.

The J gene is TRBJ2-3, the V gene TRBV5-6, with 11 bases lining up with TRBD2. The CDR3 totals 16 residues. The V gene's germline CDR1 is SGHDT and CDR2 YYEEEE. The ends lost 4 bases at V and 8 bases at J; junction bases unmatched: 12. DNA of the CDR3: TGTGCCAGCAGCCAAAAGTTACTAGCGGGAGAGGGTACGCAGTATTTT. Encoded protein: CASSQKLLAGEGTQYF.

This clone was seen a single time. The genes are TRBV11-1 and TRBJ2-7; 7 bases fit TRBD1. Germline loops: CDR1 SGHAT, CDR2 FQDESV (reference sequence). The CDR3 spans 12 residues. The junction had 4 bases not matched to a gene; V was cut back by 5 bases and J by 6 bases. The CDR3, as DNA: TGTGCCAGCAGCAGAGACAGGGTCGAGCAGTACTTC. Amino acid sequence: CASSRDRVEQYF.

The rearrangement uses TRBV6-5 and TRBJ1-1, with D possibly matching TRBD1 (6 bases). V shed 4 bases and J shed 9 bases, with 12 bases lying between them. The CDR3 extends over 12 amino acids. Germline CDR1 reads MNHEY; CDR2 reads SVGAGI. The CDR3 sequence is CASSWGQGQAFF. The CDR3 DNA follows: TGTGCCAGCAGTTGGGGCCAGGGGCAAGCTTTCTTT.

The V and J genes are TRBV28 and TRBJ1-5; D uncertain. Germline V gives CDR1 MDHEN, CDR2 SYDVKM. The CDR3 consists of 15 residues. V was pared by 3 bases and J by 4 bases, with 13 bases between. In nucleotides, the CDR3 is TGTGCCAGCAGTTTCCTCTTTGGAGATAATCAGCCCCAGCATTTT. Amino acids: CASSFLFGDNQPQHF.

The J gene is TRBJ2-3, the V gene TRBV19, with 10 positions matching TRBD2. The germline CDR1 and CDR2 sequences are LNHDA and SQIVND (reference sequence). The V gene end was trimmed by 4 bases and the J gene end by 2 bases; junction bases not matched to a gene: 6. This CDR3 has 16 residues. The CDR3 here is CASSRASGRNTDTQYF. In DNA form, the CDR3 reads TGTGCCAGTAGTAGGGCTAGCGGGAGAAACACAGATACGCAGTATTTT.

This chain uses TRBV5-6 with TRBJ1-2; D gene ambiguous. The V gene's germline CDR1 is SGHDT and CDR2 YYEEEE. The CDR3 totals 18 residues. Between the trimmed V and J ends, which lost 4 bases and 7 bases, there was a span of 29 bases. The CDR3 DNA sequence: TGTGCCAGCAGCGTGTCCAGTCGCGGGTCGAGTCTGGACTCTGGCTACACCTTC. Amino acid sequence: CASSVSSRGSSLDSGYTF.

The chain combines TRBV4-2 with TRBJ2-2; 15 bases fit TRBD2. J was trimmed by 6 bases and V by 4 bases; bases with no gene match: 21. Germline V gene sequence: CDR1 LGHNA, CDR2 YNFKEQ. This CDR3 is built from 22 residues. This chain's CDR3 is CASSLHKASPGLAGGGSGELFF. The CDR3 nucleotides read TGTGCCAGCAGCCTCCACAAGGCAAGCCCCGGACTAGCGGGAGGGGGCTCCGGGGAGCTGTTTTTT.